This T cell receptor beta chain is drawn from a study of spatial heterogeneity in lung cancer. About the research overall: Consistent detection of more beta-chain than alpha-chain sequences was observed.

This clonotype was seen at least ten times. Its cognate antigen is unknown. This beta chain slipped into a library made for alpha chains as a stray read, so its size is not meaningful. This CDR3 region has 16 residues. V was pared by 4 bases and J by 0 bases, with 12 bases between. The germline V gene has CDR1 SGHDN and CDR2 FVKESK. Regarding the study as a whole: The study found that expanded intratumoral alpha and beta TCR counts tracked tumor mutation counts. Among tumor T cells, estimated coverage was about 7% for alpha chains and over 12% for beta chains.

Time point indicated: sample taken at primary tumor resection. The donor group consisted of around 77 patients who had untreated, early-stage non-small cell lung cancer. No cells were sorted before sequencing. The whole RNA sequenced was extracted from tumor, nontumor lung or frozen PBMC. TCRdb redid the calling of the 5' RACE reads with MiXCR, one entry per CDR3 protein. Among 9,500 or so distinct CDR3 sequences listed, approximately 12% were seen once. The clonotype originates from a male donor with early-stage non-small cell lung cancer. This specimen consisted of lung tumor tissue, obtained at surgery. This chain connects TRBV14 to TRBJ2-2; D is unclear. CDR3 amino acids: CASSPWAAANTGELFF. CDR3 coding DNA: TGTGCCAGCAGCCCCTGGGCGGCCGCGAACACCGGGGAGCTGTTTTTT. The full variable domain, rest sourced from reference TRBV14 and TRBJ2-2, is EAGVTQFPSHSVIEKGQTVTLRCDPISGHDNLYWYRRVMGKEIKFLLHFVKESKQDESGMPNNRFLAERTGGTYSTLKVQPAELEDSGVYFCASSPWAAANTGELFFGEGSRLTVL.